Following are 25 T cell receptor beta chains from one sample sequenced in a study of blood T cell repertoires in COVID-19. Profiled with immunoSEQ multiplex PCR; TCRdb holds only in-frame clones, not every one. The repertoire holds about 290,000 clones, with roughly 90% as singletons. Material for sequencing was peripheral blood. The receptor set was obtained from a woman in her forties who had recovered from COVID-19.

The chain employs TRBV27 and TRBJ1-1; 8 bases line up with TRBD1. V shed 8 bases and J 8 bases; nucleotides not matched to a gene: 4. This CDR3 contains 11 residues. The germline V gene encodes CDR1 MNHEY and CDR2 SMNVEV (reference sequence). DNA of the CDR3: TGTGCCAGCGGGACAGGTCCGGAAGCTTTCTTT. This sequence encodes CASGTGPEAFF.

This rearrangement joins TRBV9 to TRBJ1-2; D may be TRBD1 (6 bases). V lost 4 bases and J 8 bases, leaving 21 bases between the germline ends. This CDR3 is 15 amino acids long. CDR1 and CDR2 (germline): SGDLS, YYNGEE. CDR3 protein: CASSPHLEQGYGYTF. Written as DNA, the CDR3 is TGTGCCAGCAGCCCACACCTGGAACAGGGTTACGGCTACACCTTC.

The chain links TRBV5-6 to TRBJ2-2; D might be TRBD2 (6 bases). Germline V lookup: CDR1 SGHDT, CDR2 YYEEEE. V lost 0 bases to trimming and J lost 0 bases, with 9 bases between them. The CDR3 consists of 16 residues. The CDR3: CASSLVGGTNTGELFF. Written as DNA, the CDR3 is TGTGCCAGCAGCTTGGTTGGGGGGACGAACACCGGGGAGCTGTTTTTT.

This clone turned up a few times. The rearrangement uses TRBV5-8 and TRBJ1-1; D gene uncertain. The CDR3 runs 16 residues. The V gene lost 0 bases and the J gene lost 1 base, with 13 bases spanning the gap. Germline V gene data show CDR1 as SGHTS and CDR2 as YDEGEE. Written as DNA, the CDR3 is TGTGCCAGCAGCTTGGCCCAGAGCAGGCCGAACACTGAAGCTTTCTTT. Encoded protein: CASSLAQSRPNTEAFF.

This chain joins TRBV7-9 and TRBJ1-5, with D possibly matching TRBD1 (6 bases). The CDR3 spans 14 residues. Trimming removed 5 bases from V and 5 bases from J, with 13 bases in between. Looked up from germline, CDR1 is SEHNR and CDR2 is FQNEAQ (reference sequence). The CDR3 loop reads CASSLTGPHQPQHF. As DNA, the CDR3 is TGTGCCAGCAGCCTGACAGGTCCCCATCAGCCCCAGCATTTT.

The gene calls are TRBV12-5 and TRBJ2-1; TRBD2 aligns across 11 bases. Germline assignment: CDR1 LGHNT and CDR2 FRNRAP. The CDR3 covers 15 residues. With V trimmed by 6 bases and J by 5 bases, 6 bases remained unmatched. The CDR3 loop reads CASGPGLAADNEQFF. The CDR3 coding sequence is TGTGCTAGTGGGCCGGGACTAGCGGCAGACAATGAGCAGTTCTTC.

The chain is built from TRBV30 and TRBJ1-3; no firm D call. The germline V gene has CDR1 GTSNPN and CDR2 SVGIG (reference sequence). The CDR3 spans 15 residues. V was trimmed by 3 bases and J by 3 bases, leaving 15 bases between them. CDR3 residues: CAWSEGMGSGNTIYF. Written as DNA, the CDR3 is TGTGCCTGGAGCGAGGGTATGGGAAGTGGAAACACCATATATTTT.

The chain has TRBV6-2 or TRBV6-3 and TRBJ2-1, with 9 bases lining up with TRBD1. This CDR3 has 16 amino acids. Per the germline V gene, CDR1 is MNHEY and CDR2 is SVGEGT. With 2 bases clipped from V and 10 bases from J, the junction kept 12 bases outside the gene matches. The CDR3 nucleotides read TGTGCCAGCAGTTACCGCCCAAGGACAGGGGATGGGGAGCAGTTCTTC. It codes for CASSYRPRTGDGEQFF.

The chain has TRBV29-1 and TRBJ2-7; TRBD1 agrees at 8 bases. Germline CDR1 SQVTM, CDR2 ANQGSEA. V lost 4 bases to trimming and J lost 4 bases; unmatched junction nucleotides: 6. This CDR3 comprises 13 residues. In DNA, the CDR3 is TGCAGCGTTGGCCAGACAGGGGATTACGAGCAGTACTTC. Residues: CSVGQTGDYEQYF.

Comments on this clone: The sample carries other DNA sequences with the same CDR3. The gene calls are TRBV2 and TRBJ2-7; TRBD1 aligns across 11 bases. The V gene's germline CDR1 is SNHLY and CDR2 FYNNEI. V lost 4 bases and J lost 2; bases outside the gene matches: 4. CDR3 length: 15 amino acids. The CDR3 here is CASSAGTGGTYEQYF. CDR3 sequence (DNA): TGTGCCAGCAGTGCCGGGACAGGGGGGACCTACGAGCAGTACTTC.

The chain combines TRBV3-1 (or the pseudogene TRBV3-2) with TRBJ2-2; 8 bases map to TRBD2. There are 16 residues in the CDR3. Per germline, CDR1 LGHDT and CDR2 YNNKEL (reference sequence). The junction had 6 bases not matched to a gene; V was cut back by 0 bases and J by 6 bases. The CDR3 DNA is TGTGCCAGCAGCCAAGATCCCGGGAGGGTCGCCGGGGAGCTGTTTTTT. Its protein is CASSQDPGRVAGELFF.

This chain uses TRBV5-1 with TRBJ1-6; 9 bases agree with TRBD1. This CDR3 comprises 15 residues. The V and J ends lost 3 bases and 7 bases, in that order; junction bases with no gene match: 5. Per germline, CDR1 SGHRS and CDR2 YFSETQ. Here the CDR3 DNA reads TGCGCCAGCAGCTCAAGCGACAGGGGGAATTCACCCCTCCACTTT. Amino acids: CASSSSDRGNSPLHF.

V gene TRBV6-2 or TRBV6-3 combines with J gene TRBJ2-6; no clear D gene. Germline CDR1 MNHEY, CDR2 SVGEGT. The CDR3 is made up of 19 amino acids. V lost 0 bases and J lost 0, with 15 bases in between. The CDR3 loop reads CASSYSMPDPYSGANVLTF. The DNA for the CDR3 is TGTGCCAGCAGTTACTCGATGCCAGATCCTTACTCTGGGGCCAACGTCCTGACTTTC.

The V call is TRBV4-2, the J call TRBJ2-7; the D gene is possibly TRBD2 (5 bases). CDR1 and CDR2 from the germline V gene are LGHNA and YNFKEQ. This CDR3 contains 14 residues. V was cut by 0 bases and J by 3 bases, with 9 bases left in between. CDR3 residues: CASSQDGGGYEQYF. Here the CDR3 DNA reads TGTGCCAGCAGCCAAGATGGAGGAGGCTACGAGCAGTACTTC.

The chain couples TRBV28 to TRBJ2-7; 8 positions match TRBD1. This CDR3 is built from 14 residues. Per the germline V gene, CDR1 is MDHEN and CDR2 is SYDVKM. With V trimmed by 4 bases and J by 2 bases, 4 bases remained unmatched. The CDR3 protein is CASSSSGGPYEQYF. CDR3 DNA: TGTGCCAGCAGTTCCTCAGGGGGCCCCTACGAGCAGTACTTC.

The gene calls are TRBV19 and TRBJ2-1, with 7 bases that match TRBD1. The CDR3 is 14 residues long. Germline V gives CDR1 LNHDA, CDR2 SQIVND (reference sequence). V dropped 6 bases and J dropped 2; count of bases not matched to a gene: 4. CDR3 region: CASSVRGTYNEQFF. CDR3 nucleotide sequence: TGTGCCAGTAGCGTCAGGGGGACCTACAATGAGCAGTTCTTC.

This clone has just a few counts. The CDR3 loop is CASSLGLAGVETQYF. The CDR3, as DNA: TGTGCCAGCAGCCTGGGACTAGCGGGAGTGGAGACCCAGTACTTC. The chain joins TRBV3-1 (or the pseudogene TRBV3-2) to TRBJ2-5, with 14 positions matching TRBD2. The germline CDR1 and CDR2 sequences are LGHDT and YNNKEL (reference sequence). Trimming at V came to 4 bases and at J to 5 bases, leaving 3 bases not matched to a gene. The CDR3 loop spans 15 amino acids.

This clone was counted a single time. The chain uses TRBV3-1 (or the pseudogene TRBV3-2) and TRBJ2-3, with D unclear. CDR3 length equals 13 residues. The V end lost 4 bases, the J end lost 2 bases, and 7 bases lay between the germline ends. The germline gives CDR1 LGHDT, CDR2 YNNKEL (reference sequence). The CDR3 DNA sequence: TGTGCCAGCAGCCTCTCCTCCACAGATACGCAGTATTTT. This translates into CASSLSSTDTQYF.

This clone was found a few times. The V and J genes are TRBV30 and TRBJ2-7; 12 bases are shared with TRBD2. The CDR3 covers 17 residues. V gave up 1 base and J gave up 0 bases; unmatched junction bases: 7. The germline gives CDR1 GTSNPN, CDR2 SVGIG (reference sequence). In DNA form, the CDR3 reads TGTGCCTGGAGTGAGGGACTAGCGGGCCAGAGCTCCTACGAGCAGTACTTC. The encoded protein is CAWSEGLAGQSSYEQYF.

This rearrangement joins TRBV5-6 to TRBJ2-5; the match to TRBD1 covers 11 bases. Germline V gene sequence: CDR1 SGHDT, CDR2 YYEEEE. Germline trimming cut 1 base from V and 4 bases from J; bases unmatched to any gene: 9. CDR3 length: 17 residues. This CDR3 is CASSLSGQGERGETQYF. The CDR3 nucleotides are TGTGCCAGCAGCTTGTCGGGACAGGGGGAAAGGGGAGAGACCCAGTACTTC.

CDR3 nucleotides: TGTGCCAGCTTTGGTAGGGCAGGGTCCACAGATACGCAGTATTTT. Protein: CASFGRAGSTDTQYF. The chain has TRBV25-1 and TRBJ2-3; a weak D match, TRBD1 (5 bases). Trimming removed 8 bases from V and 2 bases from J, with 17 bases in between. CDR1 is MGHDK and CDR2 is SYGVNS in the germline V gene. The length of the CDR3 is 15 residues.

The CDR3 is CASSPGIPEKLFF. The CDR3 DNA sequence: TGTGCCAGCAGCCCGGGGATTCCAGAAAAACTGTTTTTT. The rearrangement links TRBV3-1 (or the pseudogene TRBV3-2) to TRBJ1-4; D is unresolved. The CDR3 is 13 amino acids. With 4 bases removed from V and 8 bases from J, the gap between germline ends came to 11 bases. Germline V gene lookup returns CDR1 LGHDT and CDR2 YNNKEL (reference sequence).

This sequence joins TRBV15 and TRBJ2-3; TRBD1 matches at 7 bases. The CDR3 is 14 residues long. Germline trimming cut 0 bases from V and 6 bases from J; bases unmatched to any gene: 3. From germline, CDR1 is LNHNV and CDR2 YYDKDF (reference sequence). CDR3 in DNA: TGTGCCACCAGCAGAGACACAGGGGCGGATACGCAGTATTTT. Translated, it gives CATSRDTGADTQYF.

The V and J genes are TRBV7-8 and TRBJ2-7; a weak D match, TRBD2 (6 bases). The germline CDR1 and CDR2 sequences are SGHVS and FQNEAQ. The CDR3 runs to 14 residues. V was shortened by 1 base and J by 2 bases, with 9 bases between the two germline ends. For the CDR3, the DNA is TGTGCCAGCAGCTTAGTTAGCGGTGCCTACGAGCAGTACTTC. Protein product: CASSLVSGAYEQYF.

The V gene is TRBV2, the J gene TRBJ2-1, with TRBD2 identical over 10 bases. The CDR3 extends over 16 amino acids. V lost 2 bases and J lost 7; bases outside the gene matches: 8. Germline CDR1 and CDR2: SNHLY and FYNNEI. Here the CDR3 reads CASSESGLAGVNEQFF. The CDR3 bases are TGTGCCAGCAGTGAATCGGGCCTAGCGGGAGTAAATGAGCAGTTCTTC.